Detailed here is one T cell receptor (beta chain). Its antigen is still unknown. A read error may be the cause here, since a much bigger clone is one base away. Each library that profiled naive CD8 cells came from approximately 20,000 to 1,000,000 sorted cells with 10%, 30% or 50% RNA. CDR1 and CDR2 from the germline V gene are ENHRY and SYGVKD. This CDR3 has 15 residues. TCRdb reprocessed the PCR reads with MiXCR, giving one entry per CDR3 protein. The sample consists of hundreds of thousands of distinct CDR3 sequences, over 25% of them appearing once. The sample originates from a study of molecular identifiers for immune sequencing clone quantification. Regarding the study as a whole: For effector cells, clones above 20 RNA copies held over 97% of molecules; for naive cells, under 1%.

The sample consisted of naive CD8+ T cells from blood, with Jurkat cell RNA spiked in. Sample subset: FACS-sorted CD8+CD4-CCR7+CD45RA+ naive T cells. The chain couples TRBV10-3 to TRBJ2-7; a possible D gene is TRBD2 (6 bases). This sequence originates from a human donor in good health. Some libraries in this study had Jurkat cell RNA spiked in. The CDR3 DNA reads TGTGCCATCAGTGAGTCGTCTAGCGACTCCTACGAGCAGCACTTC. Translated: CAISESSSDSYEQHF.